Reported below is one TCR beta chain. Its matching antigen is unknown. The time point: recipient sample about 28 days before transplant, after cytoreduction. The data stem from a study of T cell clonotyping in hematopoietic cell transplantation. This CDR3 region has 14 residues. With 5 bases removed from V and 1 base from J, the gap between germline ends came to 8 bases. Germline values: CDR1 SGHAT, CDR2 FQNNGV. Study-level findings and limits: Without cell sorting, CD4 versus CD8 contributions remain unresolved. Pathologically expanded recipient clonotypes increased progressively from day 30 to day 180 as diversity fell. At the given depth, recipient repertoires were over 95% de novo clonotypes.

Clones were read by immunoSEQ multiplex PCR, and TCRdb kept only the in-frame ones, dropping some. The sample includes about 10,000 clones, about 92% of them seen just once. This receptor was obtained from a woman between 35 and 50 years old with acute myeloid leukemia. Some clones in this sample may be carry-over from other donors' samples. The J gene is TRBJ2-2, the V gene TRBV11-2; no clear D gene. The sequencing here drew on peripheral blood mononuclear cells, taken before stem cell transplant. DNA for the CDR3: TGTGCCAGCAGCCACCTGGAGAACACCGGGGAGCTGTTTTTT. This gives the protein CASSHLENTGELFF.